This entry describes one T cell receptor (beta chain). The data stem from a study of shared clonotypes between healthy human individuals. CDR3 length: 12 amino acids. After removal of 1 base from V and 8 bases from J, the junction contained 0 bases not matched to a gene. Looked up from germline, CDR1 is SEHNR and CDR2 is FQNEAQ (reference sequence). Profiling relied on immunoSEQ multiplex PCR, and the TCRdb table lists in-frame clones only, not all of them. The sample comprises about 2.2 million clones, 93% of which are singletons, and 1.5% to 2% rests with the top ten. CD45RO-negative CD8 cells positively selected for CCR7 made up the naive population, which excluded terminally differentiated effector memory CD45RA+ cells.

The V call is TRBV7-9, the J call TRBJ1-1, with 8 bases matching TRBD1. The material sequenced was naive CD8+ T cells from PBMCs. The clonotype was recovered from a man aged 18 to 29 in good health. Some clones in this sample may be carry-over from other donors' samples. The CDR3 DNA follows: TGTGCCAGCAGCTTAGGGGACAGGGAAGCTTTCTTT. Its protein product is CASSLGDREAFF.